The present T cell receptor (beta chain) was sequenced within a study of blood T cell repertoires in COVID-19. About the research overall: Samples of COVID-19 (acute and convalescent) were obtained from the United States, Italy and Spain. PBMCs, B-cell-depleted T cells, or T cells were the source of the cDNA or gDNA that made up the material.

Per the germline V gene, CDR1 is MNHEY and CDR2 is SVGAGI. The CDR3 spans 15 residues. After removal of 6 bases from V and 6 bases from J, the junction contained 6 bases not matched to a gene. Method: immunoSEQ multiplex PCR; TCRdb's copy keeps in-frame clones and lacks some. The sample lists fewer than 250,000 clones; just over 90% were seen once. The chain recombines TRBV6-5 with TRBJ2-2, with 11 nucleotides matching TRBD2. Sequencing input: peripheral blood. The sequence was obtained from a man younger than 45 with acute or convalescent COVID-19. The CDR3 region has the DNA TGTGCCAGCAGATTAGCGGGGGGGCATCCCGGGGAGCTGTTTTTT. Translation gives CASRLAGGHPGELFF.